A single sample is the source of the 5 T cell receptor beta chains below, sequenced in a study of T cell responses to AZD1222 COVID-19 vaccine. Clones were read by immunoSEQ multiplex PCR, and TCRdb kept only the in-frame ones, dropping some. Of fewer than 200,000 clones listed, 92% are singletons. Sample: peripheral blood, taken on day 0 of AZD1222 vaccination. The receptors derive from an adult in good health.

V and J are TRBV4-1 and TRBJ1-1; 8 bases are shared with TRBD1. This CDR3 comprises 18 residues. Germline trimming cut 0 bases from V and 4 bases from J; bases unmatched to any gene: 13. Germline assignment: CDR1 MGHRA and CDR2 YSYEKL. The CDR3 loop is CASSQDGQGAALGTEAFF. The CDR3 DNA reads TGCGCCAGCAGCCAAGATGGGCAGGGGGCTGCCTTGGGCACTGAAGCTTTCTTT.

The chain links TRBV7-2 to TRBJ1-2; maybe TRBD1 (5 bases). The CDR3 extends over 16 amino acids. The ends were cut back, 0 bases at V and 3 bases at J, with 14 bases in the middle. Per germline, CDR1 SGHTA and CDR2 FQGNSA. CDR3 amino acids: CASSLAQDAFDYGYTF. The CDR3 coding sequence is TGTGCCAGCAGCTTAGCACAGGACGCCTTCGACTATGGCTACACCTTC.

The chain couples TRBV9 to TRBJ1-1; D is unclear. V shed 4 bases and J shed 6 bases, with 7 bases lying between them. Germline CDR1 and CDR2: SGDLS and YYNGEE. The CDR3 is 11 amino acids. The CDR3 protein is CASSHGSEAFF. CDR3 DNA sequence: TGTGCCAGCAGCCACGGGTCTGAAGCTTTCTTT.

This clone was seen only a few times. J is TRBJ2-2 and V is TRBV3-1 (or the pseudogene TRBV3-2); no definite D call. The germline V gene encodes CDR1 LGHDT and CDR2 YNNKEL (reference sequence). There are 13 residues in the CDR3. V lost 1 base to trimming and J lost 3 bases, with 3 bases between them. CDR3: CASSQAHTGELFF. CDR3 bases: TGTGCCAGCAGCCAAGCGCACACCGGGGAGCTGTTTTTT.

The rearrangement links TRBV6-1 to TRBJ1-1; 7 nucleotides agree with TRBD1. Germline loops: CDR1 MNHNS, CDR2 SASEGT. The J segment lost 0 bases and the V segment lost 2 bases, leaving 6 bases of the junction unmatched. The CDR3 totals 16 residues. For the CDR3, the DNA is TGTGCCAGCAGTGAACCAGTTCAGGGGGTGAACACTGAAGCTTTCTTT. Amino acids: CASSEPVQGVNTEAFF.